This T cell receptor (beta chain) was retrieved from a study of T-cell memory formation after mild COVID-19. Germline assignment: CDR1 ENHRY and CDR2 SYGVKD. Trimming cost V 0 bases and J 7 bases, with 12 bases left between them. This CDR3 region has 15 residues. Via MiXCR, TCRdb re-called the 5' RACE reads, giving one row per CDR3 protein. The repertoire holds hundreds of thousands of distinct CDR3 sequences, with 15% to 20% as singletons. This chain uses TRBV10-3 with TRBJ1-4; D is uncertain. Sequencing input: PBMCs or a T cell subset sorted from them (not recorded which). The receptor comes from an adult woman who had mild COVID-19 (a few samples of this study predate the infection). Cell type and time point are not known. The CDR3 bases are TGTGCCATCAGTGAGTCGGAGTTAGTGCCTGAAAAACTGTTTTTT. This sequence encodes CAISESELVPEKLFF.